This T cell receptor beta chain was identified in a study of blood T cell repertoires in COVID-19. Study context: PBMCs, B-cell-depleted T cells, or T cells were the source of the cDNA or gDNA that made up the material.

Unmatched junction bases numbered 9, after V lost 7 bases and J lost 2 bases. The CDR3 runs to 16 residues. Germline V gene data show CDR1 as MDHEN and CDR2 as SYDVKM. Only in-frame clones appear in the TCRdb table, and some are missing; sequencing was by immunoSEQ multiplex PCR. The top ten hold 1.5% to 2% of the sample, which has about 300,000 clones, around 88% seen once. V is TRBV28 and J is TRBJ1-5, with TRBD1 matching over 9 bases. Sequencing used peripheral blood. The TCR was taken from a woman aged 45 to 65 with acute or convalescent COVID-19. The CDR3 reads CASIGADRGGNQPQHF. The CDR3 DNA reads as TGTGCCAGCATCGGGGCAGACAGGGGGGGCAATCAGCCCCAGCATTTT.